One sample yielded the 8 T cell receptor beta chains listed below, sequenced in a study of brain T cells in children with intractable seizures. As to time point: blood from clinic visit 5 months post-surgery; TSC patient then seizure free. Produced via immunoSEQ multiplex PCR; TCRdb's table is partial and in-frame only. The table lists 300,000 to 400,000 clones, over 90% of them singletons. Sequences were derived from peripheral blood, sampled less than 6 months after surgery. The receptor set was obtained from a boy in the first two years of life with tuberous sclerosis and intractable seizures.

V and J are TRBV6-1 and TRBJ2-7; no clear D. CDR1 and CDR2 from the germline V gene are MNHNS and SASEGT. V was pared by 3 bases and J by 4 bases, with 7 bases between. The CDR3 is made up of 12 amino acids. The DNA of the CDR3 is TGTGCCAGCAGTGATCTAACTTACGAGCAGTACTTC. As protein: CASSDLTYEQYF.

J is TRBJ2-7 and V is TRBV18; D unclear. V was clipped by 3 bases and J by 0 bases, with 12 bases between them. Germline CDR1 KGHSH, CDR2 LQKENI. This CDR3 spans 15 amino acids. CDR3 amino acids: CASSPSGTSSYEQYF. In nucleotides, the CDR3 is TGTGCCAGCTCACCTTCGGGCACGAGCTCCTACGAGCAGTACTTC.

Turning to this clone: The identical CDR3 is also encoded by other nucleotide sequences in the sample. V gene TRBV12-3 or TRBV12-4 combines with J gene TRBJ2-7, with a possible D match to TRBD2 (6 bases). V lost 2 bases and J 7 bases, leaving 6 bases between the germline ends. The CDR3 runs to 11 residues. The CDR3 region is CASSLRGEQYF. In nucleotides, the CDR3 is TGTGCCAGCAGTTTACGGGGGGAGCAGTACTTC.

This clone was seen once. The V gene is TRBV7-2, the J gene TRBJ1-2; D gene uncertain. The V gene lost 1 base and the J gene lost 4 bases, with 13 bases spanning the gap. This CDR3 has 15 residues. CDR1 SGHTA and CDR2 FQGNSA come from the germline V gene. The CDR3 region is CASSLGFTALYGYTF. DNA for the CDR3: TGTGCCAGCAGCTTAGGGTTTACAGCTCTCTATGGCTACACCTTC.

The chain combines TRBV24-1 with TRBJ1-2, with TRBD1 identical over 7 bases. This CDR3 spans 12 amino acids. Looked up from germline, CDR1 is KGHDR and CDR2 is SFDVKD. V lost 5 bases and J lost 9; bases outside the gene matches: 5. Written as DNA, the CDR3 is TGTGCCACCAGTGGGGACAGATTCAGCTACACCTTC. Amino acid sequence: CATSGDRFSYTF.

V usage is TRBV7-2 and J usage is TRBJ2-5, with TRBD2 matching over 15 bases. V was pared by 1 base and J by 4 bases, with 1 base of the junction left unmatched. The CDR3 consists of 16 residues. Germline V gene sequence: CDR1 SGHTA, CDR2 FQGNSA. CDR3 sequence reads: CASSLVGLAGGETQYF. CDR3 coding DNA: TGTGCCAGCAGCTTAGTGGGACTAGCGGGGGGAGAGACCCAGTACTTC.

V usage is TRBV11-1 and J usage is TRBJ2-2; D is possibly TRBD1 (6 bases). CDR1 SGHAT and CDR2 FQDESV come from the germline V gene (reference sequence). This CDR3 spans 13 amino acids. V lost 4 bases to trimming and J lost 5 bases, with 8 bases between them. The CDR3 DNA is TGTGCCAGCAGCTCGGACAGAACCGGGGAGCTGTTTTTT. Translating it yields CASSSDRTGELFF.

The chain recombines TRBV14 with TRBJ1-1; the match to TRBD1 covers 7 bases. Germline-derived CDR1 and CDR2 are SGHDN and FVKESK. Trimming cost V 1 base and J 6 bases; bases outside gene matches: 2. This CDR3 is built from 13 residues. CDR3: CASSQGGQPEAFF. The CDR3 coding sequence is TGTGCCAGCAGCCAAGGGGGACAGCCTGAAGCTTTCTTT.